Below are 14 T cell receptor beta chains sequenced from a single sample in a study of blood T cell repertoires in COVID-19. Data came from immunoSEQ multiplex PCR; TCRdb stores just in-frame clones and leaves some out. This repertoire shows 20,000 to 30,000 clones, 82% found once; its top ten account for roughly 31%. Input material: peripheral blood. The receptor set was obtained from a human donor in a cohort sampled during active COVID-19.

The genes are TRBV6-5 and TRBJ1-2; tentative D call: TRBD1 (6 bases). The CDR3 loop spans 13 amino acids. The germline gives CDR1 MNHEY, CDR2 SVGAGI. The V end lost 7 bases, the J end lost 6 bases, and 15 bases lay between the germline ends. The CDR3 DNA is TGTGCCAGCACCCCCCGCGGGGGCCATGGCTACACCTTC. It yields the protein CASTPRGGHGYTF.

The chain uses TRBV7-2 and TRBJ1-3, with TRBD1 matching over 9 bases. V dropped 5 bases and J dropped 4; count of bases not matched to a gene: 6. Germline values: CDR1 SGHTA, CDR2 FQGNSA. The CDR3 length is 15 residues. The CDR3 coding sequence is TGTGCCAGCAGCGTACAGGGGGCGAAGGGAAACACCATATATTTT. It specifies CASSVQGAKGNTIYF.

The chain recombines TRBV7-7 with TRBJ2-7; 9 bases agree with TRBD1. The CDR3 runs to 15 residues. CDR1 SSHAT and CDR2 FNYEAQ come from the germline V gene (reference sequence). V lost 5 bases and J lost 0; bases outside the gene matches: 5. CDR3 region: CASSPRTGASYEQYF. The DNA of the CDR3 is TGTGCCAGCAGCCCAAGGACAGGGGCCTCCTACGAGCAGTACTTC. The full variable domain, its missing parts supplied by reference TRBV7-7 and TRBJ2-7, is GAGVSQSPRYKVTKRGQDVTLRCDPISSHATLYWYQQALGQGPEFLTYFNYEAQPDKSGLPSDRFSAERPEGSISTLTIQRTEQRDSAMYRCASSPRTGASYEQYFGPGTRLTVT.

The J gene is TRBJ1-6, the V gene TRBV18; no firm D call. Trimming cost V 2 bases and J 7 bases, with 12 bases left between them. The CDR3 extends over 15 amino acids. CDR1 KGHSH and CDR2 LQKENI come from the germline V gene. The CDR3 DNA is TGTGCCAGCTCACCAAGGGAGGTGCGGAATTCACCCCTCCACTTT. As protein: CASSPREVRNSPLHF. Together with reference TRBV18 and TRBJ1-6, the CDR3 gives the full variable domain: NAGVMQNPRHLVRRRGQEARLRCSPMKGHSHVYWYRQLPEEGLKFMVYLQKENIIDESGMPKERFSAEFPKEGPSILRIQQVVRGDSAAYFCASSPREVRNSPLHFGNGTRLTVT.

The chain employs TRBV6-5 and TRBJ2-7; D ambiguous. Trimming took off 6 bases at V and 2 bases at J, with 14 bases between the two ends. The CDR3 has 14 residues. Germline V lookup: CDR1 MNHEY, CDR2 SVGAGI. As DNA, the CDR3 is TGTGCCAGCAGAGAGACCCGGAGCCCCTACGAGCAGTACTTC. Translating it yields CASRETRSPYEQYF.

CDR3 region: CASSVDPGSSTGELFF. DNA of the CDR3: TGTGCCAGCAGCGTAGATCCGGGGTCAAGCACCGGGGAGCTGTTTTTT. The J gene is TRBJ2-2, the V gene TRBV9; D is perhaps TRBD2 (5 bases). Trimming stripped 0 bases from V and 4 bases from J, with 13 bases between. This CDR3 region has 16 residues. CDR1 and CDR2 from the germline V gene are SGDLS and YYNGEE.

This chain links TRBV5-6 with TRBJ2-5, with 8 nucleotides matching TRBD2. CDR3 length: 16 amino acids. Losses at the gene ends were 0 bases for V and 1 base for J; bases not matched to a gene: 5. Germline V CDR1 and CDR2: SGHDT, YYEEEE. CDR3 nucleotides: TGTGCCAGCAGCTTGGGAGCGGGGGCAATCCAAGAGACCCAGTACTTC. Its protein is CASSLGAGAIQETQYF.

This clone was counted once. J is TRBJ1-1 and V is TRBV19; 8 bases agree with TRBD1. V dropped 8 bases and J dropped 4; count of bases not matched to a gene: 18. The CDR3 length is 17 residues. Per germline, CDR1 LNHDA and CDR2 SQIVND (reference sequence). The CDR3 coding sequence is TGTGCCAGTCGACCTGGGGGGGCAGGGGGCGGTGGCACTGAAGCTTTCTTT. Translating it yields CASRPGGAGGGGTEAFF. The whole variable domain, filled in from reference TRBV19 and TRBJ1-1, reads DGGITQSPKYLFRKEGQNVTLSCEQNLNHDAMYWYRQDPGQGLRLIYYSQIVNDFQKGDIAEGYSVSREKKESFPLTVTSAQKNPTAFYLCASRPGGAGGGGTEAFFGQGTRLTVV.

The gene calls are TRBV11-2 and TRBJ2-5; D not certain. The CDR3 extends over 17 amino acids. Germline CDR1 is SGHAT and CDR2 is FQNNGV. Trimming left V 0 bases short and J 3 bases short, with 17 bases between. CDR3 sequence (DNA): TGTGCCAGCAGCTTAGATGCCCCCGGAGTAGGCGAAGAGACCCAGTACTTC. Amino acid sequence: CASSLDAPGVGEETQYF. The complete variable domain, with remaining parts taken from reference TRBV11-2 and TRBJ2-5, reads EAGVAQSPRYKIIEKRQSVAFWCNPISGHATLYWYQQILGQGPKLLIQFQNNGVVDDSQLPKDRFSAERLKGVDSTLKIQPAKLEDSAVYLCASSLDAPGVGEETQYFGPGTRLLVL.

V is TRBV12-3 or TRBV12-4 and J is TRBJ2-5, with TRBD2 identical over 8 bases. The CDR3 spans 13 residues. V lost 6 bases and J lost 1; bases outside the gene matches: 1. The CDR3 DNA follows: TGTGCCAGCAGCACTAGCGGCCAAGAGACCCAGTACTTC. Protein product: CASSTSGQETQYF.

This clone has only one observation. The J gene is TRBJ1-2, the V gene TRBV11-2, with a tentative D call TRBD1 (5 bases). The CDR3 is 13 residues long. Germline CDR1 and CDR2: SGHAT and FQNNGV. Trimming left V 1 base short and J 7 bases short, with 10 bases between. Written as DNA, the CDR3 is TGTGCCAGCAGCTTAGTGGGGGGAGGTGGCTACACCTTC. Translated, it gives CASSLVGGGGYTF.

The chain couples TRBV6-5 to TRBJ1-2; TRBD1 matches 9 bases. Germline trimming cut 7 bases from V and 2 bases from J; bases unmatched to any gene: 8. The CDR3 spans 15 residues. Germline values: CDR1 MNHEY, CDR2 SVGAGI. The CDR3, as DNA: TGTGCCAGCAAAAGTACCGGGACAGGGAACTATGGCTACACCTTC. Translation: CASKSTGTGNYGYTF.

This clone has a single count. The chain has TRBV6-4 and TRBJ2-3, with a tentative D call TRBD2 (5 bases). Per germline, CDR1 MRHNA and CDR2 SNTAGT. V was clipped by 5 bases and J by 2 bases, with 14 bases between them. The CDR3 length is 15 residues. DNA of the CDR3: TGTGCCAGCAGTCAAGACGGACTTCTCACAGATACGCAGTATTTT. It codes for CASSQDGLLTDTQYF.

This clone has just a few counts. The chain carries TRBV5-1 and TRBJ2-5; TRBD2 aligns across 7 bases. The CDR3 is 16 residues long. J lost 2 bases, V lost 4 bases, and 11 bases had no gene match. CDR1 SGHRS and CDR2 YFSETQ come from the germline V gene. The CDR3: CASSHRMFGRQETQYF. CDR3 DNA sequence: TGCGCCAGCAGCCACCGCATGTTCGGGAGGCAAGAGACCCAGTACTTC.